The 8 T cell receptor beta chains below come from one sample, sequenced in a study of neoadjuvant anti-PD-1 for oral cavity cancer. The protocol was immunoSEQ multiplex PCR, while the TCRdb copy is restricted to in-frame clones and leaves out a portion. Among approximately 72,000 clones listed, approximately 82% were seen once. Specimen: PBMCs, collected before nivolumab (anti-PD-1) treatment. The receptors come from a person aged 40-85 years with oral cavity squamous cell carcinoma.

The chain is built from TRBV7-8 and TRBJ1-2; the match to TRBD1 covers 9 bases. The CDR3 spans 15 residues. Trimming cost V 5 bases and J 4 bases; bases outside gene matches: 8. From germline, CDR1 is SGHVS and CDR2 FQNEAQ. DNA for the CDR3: TGTGCCAGCAGCCCGCGGACAGGGGTGGGCTATGGCTACACCTTC. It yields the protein CASSPRTGVGYGYTF.

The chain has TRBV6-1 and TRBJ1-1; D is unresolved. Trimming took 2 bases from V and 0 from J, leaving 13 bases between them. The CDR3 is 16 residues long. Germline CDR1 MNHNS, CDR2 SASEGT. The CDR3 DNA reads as TGTGCCAGCAGTGAAATAGGTCGTTTCATGAACACTGAAGCTTTCTTT. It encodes CASSEIGRFMNTEAFF.

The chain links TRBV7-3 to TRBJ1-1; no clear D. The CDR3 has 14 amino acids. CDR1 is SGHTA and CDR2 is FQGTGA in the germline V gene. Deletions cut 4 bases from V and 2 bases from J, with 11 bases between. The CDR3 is CASSSSGINTEAFF. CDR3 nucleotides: TGTGCCAGCAGCTCGTCCGGGATCAACACTGAAGCTTTCTTT.

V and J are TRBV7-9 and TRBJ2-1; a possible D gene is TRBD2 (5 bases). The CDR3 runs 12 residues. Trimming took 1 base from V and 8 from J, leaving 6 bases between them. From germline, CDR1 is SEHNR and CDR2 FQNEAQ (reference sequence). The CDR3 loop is CASSLGGYEQFF. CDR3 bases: TGTGCCAGCAGCTTAGGAGGGTATGAGCAGTTCTTC.

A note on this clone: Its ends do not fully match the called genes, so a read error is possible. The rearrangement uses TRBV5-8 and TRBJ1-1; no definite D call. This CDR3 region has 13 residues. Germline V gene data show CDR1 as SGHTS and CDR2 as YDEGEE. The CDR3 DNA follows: TGTGCCAGCAGCTTGGTGCTCGGTTCTGACGCTTTCTTT. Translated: CASSLVLGSDAFF.

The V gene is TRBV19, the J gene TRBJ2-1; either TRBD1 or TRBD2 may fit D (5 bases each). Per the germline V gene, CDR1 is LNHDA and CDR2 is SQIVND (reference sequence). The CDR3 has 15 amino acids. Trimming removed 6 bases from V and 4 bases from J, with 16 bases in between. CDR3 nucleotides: TGTGCCAGTAGGAACCGGGGCCCTCTTTACAATGAGCAGTTCTTC. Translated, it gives CASRNRGPLYNEQFF. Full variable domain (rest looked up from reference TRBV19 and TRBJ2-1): DGGITQSPKYLFRKEGQNVTLSCEQNLNHDAMYWYRQDPGQGLRLIYYSQIVNDFQKGDIAEGYSVSREKKESFPLTVTSAQKNPTAFYLCASRNRGPLYNEQFFGPGTRLTVL.

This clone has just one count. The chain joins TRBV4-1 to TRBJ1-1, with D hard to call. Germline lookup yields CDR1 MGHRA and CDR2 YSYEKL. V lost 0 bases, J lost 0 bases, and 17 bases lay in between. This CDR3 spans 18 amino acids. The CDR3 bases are TGCGCCAGCAGCCAAGATATGAGGGCACTGTATTTGAACACTGAAGCTTTCTTT. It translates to CASSQDMRALYLNTEAFF.

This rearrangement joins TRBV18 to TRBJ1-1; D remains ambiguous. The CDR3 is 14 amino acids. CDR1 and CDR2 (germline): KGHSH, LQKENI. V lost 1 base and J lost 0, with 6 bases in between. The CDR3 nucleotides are TGTGCCAGCTCACCACAGGGTTTGAACACTGAAGCTTTCTTT. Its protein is CASSPQGLNTEAFF. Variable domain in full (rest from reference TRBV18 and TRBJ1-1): NAGVMQNPRHLVRRRGQEARLRCSPMKGHSHVYWYRQLPEEGLKFMVYLQKENIIDESGMPKERFSAEFPKEGPSILRIQQVVRGDSAAYFCASSPQGLNTEAFFGQGTRLTVV.